Listed here is a single T cell receptor beta chain. The antigen remains unidentified. CDR1 and CDR2 from the germline V gene are SGHTA and FQGTGA. Trimming at V came to 1 base and at J to 0 bases, leaving 12 bases not matched to a gene. The CDR3 is 20 residues long. Alopecia areata patients gave lesional scalp punch biopsies and peripheral blood samples. As the sequencing template, cDNA was produced by extracting RNA and reverse transcribing it. Clones were read by immunoSEQ multiplex PCR, and TCRdb kept only the in-frame ones, dropping some. This table holds fewer than 250,000 clones, 57% found once. This specimen belongs to a study of CD8+ T cells in alopecia areata. On the study more broadly: It was oral tofacitinib, at 5 to 10 mg twice daily, that treated patients received. The study, taken as a whole, reports: TCRs were shared less clearly across patients than in mice, possibly for HLA-related reasons.

Sequenced material: CD4+ T cells sorted from blood, taken at week 0. The chain has TRBV7-3 and TRBJ2-1; TRBD2 aligns across 10 bases. This TCR was recovered from a human donor with alopecia areata. In DNA form, the CDR3 reads TGTGCCAGCAGCTTAAGGCTAGCGGGGGACCATCAATTCTCCTACAATGAGCAGTTCTTC. The encoded protein is CASSLRLAGDHQFSYNEQFF.